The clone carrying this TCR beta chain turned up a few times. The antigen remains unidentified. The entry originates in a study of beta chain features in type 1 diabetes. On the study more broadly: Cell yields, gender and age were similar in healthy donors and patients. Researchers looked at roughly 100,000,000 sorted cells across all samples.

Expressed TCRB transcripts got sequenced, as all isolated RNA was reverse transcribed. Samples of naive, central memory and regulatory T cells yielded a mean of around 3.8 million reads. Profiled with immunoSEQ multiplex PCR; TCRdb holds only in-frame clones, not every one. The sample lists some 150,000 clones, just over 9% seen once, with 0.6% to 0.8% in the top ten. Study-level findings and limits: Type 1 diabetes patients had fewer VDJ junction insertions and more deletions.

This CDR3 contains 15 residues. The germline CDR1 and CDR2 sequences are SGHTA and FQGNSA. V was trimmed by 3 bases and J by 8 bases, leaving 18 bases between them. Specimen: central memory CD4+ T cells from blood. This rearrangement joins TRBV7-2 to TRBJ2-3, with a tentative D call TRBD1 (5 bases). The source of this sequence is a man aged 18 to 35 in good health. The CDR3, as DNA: TGTGCCAGCAGCTTCCTGGCAGACAGCTCGGGTACGCAGTATTTT. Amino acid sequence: CASSFLADSSGTQYF. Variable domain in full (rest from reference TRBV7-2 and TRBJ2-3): GAGVSQSPSNKVTEKGKDVELRCDPISGHTALYWYRQSLGQGLEFLIYFQGNSAPDKSGLPSDRFSAERTGGSVSTLTIQRTQQEDSAVYLCASSFLADSSGTQYFGPGTRLTVL.